The present T cell receptor beta chain was sequenced within a study of TIL therapy for anti-PD-1-resistant metastatic lung cancer (dated by TCRdb to the early 2020s). Turning to the overall study: Enrolled patients had a median age of around 51 years (range 38-75) and a median tumor PD-L1 proportion score of 6% to 6.5%. Most of the cohort had lung adenocarcinoma, several tumors were EGFR-mutant and two were ALK-rearranged, and half of the patients were current or former smokers. Across the cohort, whole-exome sequencing showed a median non-synonymous tumor mutation burden of approximately 1.5 mutations per megabase. T cell receptor beta sequencing of tumor and peripheral blood was used to follow clonotypes across the tumor, the expanded TIL product and serial blood samples. Summary of the overall study and its limitations: The study protocol defined all tumor marker inferences as exploratory. Clonal turnover during TIL culture was high, and many clones enriched in the product were not detected in the baseline tumor, suggesting clonal contraction instead of faithful expansion. Higher clonality and lower diversity were observed in expanded TIL cultures than in baseline intratumoral T cells (median clonality around 6% vs 30%, p < 0.0001). Because the cohort was highly selected, with more treatment-naive, never-smoker and oncogene-addicted patients than is typical, generalizability is limited.

V is cut by 3 bases and J by 4 bases, and the space between the germline ends is 2 bases. The CDR1 and CDR2 encoded by the germline V gene (reference sequence) are SGHKS and YYEKEE. Including cysteine and phenylalanine, the CDR3 has 12 amino acids. Here the CDR3 DNA is all that survives: 36 bases in frame from base 1. The time point label corresponds to: pre-treatment sample, taken before nivolumab and TIL therapy. Baseline tumor samples were excised metastases, mostly pleural nodules or supraclavicular lymph nodes, from the same resection used to grow TIL. Before any PD-1/PD-L1 blockade was given, tumors were harvested, nivolumab was then administered, and patients who progressed went on to receive lymphodepletion, an infusion of expanded TIL, and IL-2. Between late 2017 and January 2020, a dual-center phase I trial enrolled adults who had stage 4 NSCLC. The samples were obtained from a phase I trial that was single-arm and open-label and tested tumor-infiltrating lymphocyte therapy combined with nivolumab in advanced non-small cell lung cancer. Portions of each resected tumor were snap-frozen in liquid nitrogen and stored at -80 °C. Using laser-capture macrodissection, tumor regions of interest were selected on H&E sections, then pulverized into roughly 15 mg aliquots and extracted using Qiagen Allprep kits.

With respect to this clone: It lacks a known antigen. No base qualities exist here, and no much larger clone lies one base off it.

Using bias-controlled multiplex PCR with the immunoSEQ v3 hsTCRB kit, the TCR beta CDR3 regions were amplified from genomic DNA. TCR libraries were sequenced on an Illumina NextSeq 500 to around 2.1 million read pairs for survey level or roughly 4.5-6.5 million for deep level. The authors' analysis ran thus. V, D and J genes were assigned, non-productive sequences were removed, and clonality was reported by immunoSEQ Analyzer software. Repertoires were compared using productive Simpson clonality and Morisita overlap index of productive TRB rearrangements between infused TIL and blood. Sourced from immuneACCESS, this table was stored by TCRdb with only in-frame sequences that have V and J called. A share of the clones is absent; for the studies checked, an unresolved V gene accounts for under half, and the remainder has no known explanation. The V and J calls and the clone size are those of that table, but D and trimming were determined from the DNA. The sample table shows under 100,000 clones, and about two thirds are seen once. Around 9.9% of the sample goes to the ten largest clones.

The sequence links TRBV5-5 to TRBJ1-6, with the identity of the D gene unclear. This specimen was tumor tissue, taken at baseline. This TCR was sampled from a person aged 25-85 years with non-small cell lung cancer. The DNA sequence follows: TGTGCCAGCAGCTCTTATAATTCACCCCTCCACTTT. This gives the protein CASSSYNSPLHF.